Below, 23 T cell receptor beta chains from the same sample are listed, as sequenced in a study of blood T cell repertoires in COVID-19. Method: immunoSEQ multiplex PCR; TCRdb's copy keeps in-frame clones and lacks some. The profile shows hundreds of thousands of clones, 82% of them singletons. The sample was PBMCs or T cells enriched from blood (not recorded which). These receptors came from a woman between 55 and 75 years old who had recovered from COVID-19.

The genes are TRBV6-5 and TRBJ2-7; 8 bases line up with TRBD1. The CDR3 is made up of 12 amino acids. V shed 4 bases and J 8 bases; nucleotides not matched to a gene: 4. Germline V gives CDR1 MNHEY, CDR2 SVGAGI. The CDR3 region has the DNA TGTGCCAGCAGTTTGACAGGGGCGAAGCAGTACTTC. As protein: CASSLTGAKQYF.

The gene calls are TRBV2 and TRBJ1-4; D may be TRBD1 (6 bases). This CDR3 spans 15 amino acids. Germline V lookup: CDR1 SNHLY, CDR2 FYNNEI. V was trimmed by 9 bases and J by 10 bases, leaving 24 bases between them. CDR3 DNA: TGTGCCAGTTCCGGCCCCGGGACACGGGCGGCAAAACTGTTTTTT. Translating it yields CASSGPGTRAAKLFF.

This clone was seen a single time. The chain has TRBV7-9 and TRBJ1-1; 7 nucleotides match TRBD1. V was clipped by 5 bases and J by 5 bases; unmatched bases: 14. CDR1 is SEHNR, CDR2 FQNEAQ, per germline (reference sequence). The CDR3 length is 16 residues. In DNA form, the CDR3 reads TGTGCCAGCAGCCATCCCAGGTACAGGGGTTTAACTGAAGCTTTCTTT. This sequence encodes CASSHPRYRGLTEAFF.

The genes are TRBV19 and TRBJ2-7; the D gene is possibly TRBD2 (5 bases). Germline V CDR1 and CDR2: LNHDA, SQIVND (reference sequence). Trimming left V 5 bases short and J 4 bases short, with 12 bases between. The CDR3 is 13 amino acids. The DNA of the CDR3 is TGTGCCAGTAGTCCAACAATAGCGTACGAGCAGTACTTC. It translates to CASSPTIAYEQYF.

This sequence joins TRBV9 and TRBJ2-3; perhaps TRBD2 as D (6 bases). CDR1 is SGDLS, CDR2 YYNGEE, per germline. The CDR3 extends over 15 amino acids. Trimming pared 4 bases from V and 0 bases from J, leaving 12 bases between. The CDR3 nucleotides read TGTGCCAGCAGCCTGTCGGGGACTAGCACAGATACGCAGTATTTT. Its protein product is CASSLSGTSTDTQYF.

This clone appeared a few times. The chain recombines TRBV3-1 (or the pseudogene TRBV3-2) with TRBJ2-3, with 8 bases matching TRBD1. V was clipped by 1 base and J by 6 bases; unmatched bases: 12. CDR3 length: 17 amino acids. The V gene's germline CDR1 is LGHDT and CDR2 YNNKEL (reference sequence). The CDR3, as DNA: TGTGCCAGCAGCCAAGGACCACCCGGACAGGGTTTGGATACGCAGTATTTT. Residues: CASSQGPPGQGLDTQYF.

CDR3: CASSQAGLPNQPQHF. CDR3 DNA: TGTGCCAGCAGCCAAGCGGGACTCCCAAACCAGCCCCAGCATTTT. The V call is TRBV3-1 (or the pseudogene TRBV3-2), the J call TRBJ1-5, with D possibly being TRBD1 (5 bases). V shed 1 base and J shed 7 bases, with 14 bases lying between them. CDR3 length: 15 amino acids. Germline V lookup: CDR1 LGHDT, CDR2 YNNKEL (reference sequence).

This rearrangement joins TRBV6-2 or TRBV6-3 to TRBJ1-5; TRBD1 aligns across 10 bases. Germline assignment: CDR1 MNHEY and CDR2 SVGEGT. This CDR3 is built from 17 residues. V shed 6 bases, J shed 2 bases, and the junction held 10 bases outside the gene matches. The CDR3 DNA reads as TGTGCCAGCAGCCAAGGACAGGGGGTCTTAGGCAATCAGCCCCAGCATTTT. Its translation: CASSQGQGVLGNQPQHF.

With respect to this clone: The identical CDR3 is also encoded by other nucleotide sequences in the sample. V usage is TRBV29-1 and J usage is TRBJ1-2, with a tentative D call TRBD1 (5 bases). The germline V and J ends were trimmed by 4 bases and 3 bases, with 6 bases remaining between them. The germline V gene has CDR1 SQVTM and CDR2 ANQGSEA. CDR3 length: 11 amino acids. The CDR3 here is CSVAGDYGYTF. CDR3 bases: TGCAGCGTTGCGGGGGACTATGGCTACACCTTC.

The genes are TRBV3-1 (or the pseudogene TRBV3-2) and TRBJ2-3; D is ambiguous. The CDR3 is 13 residues long. The germline V gene encodes CDR1 LGHDT and CDR2 YNNKEL (reference sequence). V was clipped by 0 bases and J by 8 bases, with 9 bases between them. CDR3: CASSQDFASTQYF. DNA for the CDR3: TGTGCCAGCAGCCAAGATTTTGCGTCTACGCAGTATTTT.

The V call is TRBV3-1 (or the pseudogene TRBV3-2), the J call TRBJ2-3, with TRBD2 matching 10 bases. V lost 4 bases, J lost 2 bases, and 6 bases stayed unmatched. From germline, CDR1 is LGHDT and CDR2 YNNKEL (reference sequence). The CDR3 totals 16 residues. CDR3 region: CASSLLSGRVTDTQYF. CDR3 coding DNA: TGTGCCAGCAGCCTCCTAAGCGGGAGGGTCACAGATACGCAGTATTTT.

V gene TRBV7-8 combines with J gene TRBJ2-7; no definite D call. The V end lost 3 bases, the J end lost 7 bases, and 13 bases lay between the germline ends. The CDR3 sequence is 13 residues long. Germline CDR1 is SGHVS and CDR2 is FQNEAQ. The CDR3 DNA is TGTGCCAGCAGCTTTCGGTCTACCGGGGAGCAGTACTTC. It codes for CASSFRSTGEQYF.

This rearrangement joins TRBV18 to TRBJ2-7; TRBD2 aligns across 8 bases. The V gene end was trimmed by 2 bases and the J gene end by 2 bases; junction bases not matched to a gene: 5. Germline CDR1 and CDR2: KGHSH and LQKENI. CDR3 length: 15 residues. In DNA form, the CDR3 reads TGTGCCAGCTCACCATCGGGGGGGACAACCTACGAGCAGTACTTC. It codes for CASSPSGGTTYEQYF. Complete variable domain (other parts from reference TRBV18 and TRBJ2-7): NAGVMQNPRHLVRRRGQEARLRCSPMKGHSHVYWYRQLPEEGLKFMVYLQKENIIDESGMPKERFSAEFPKEGPSILRIQQVVRGDSAAYFCASSPSGGTTYEQYFGPGTRLTVT.

V gene TRBV5-4 combines with J gene TRBJ1-1; tentatively, D is TRBD1 (6 bases). V lost 2 bases to trimming and J lost 4 bases, with 18 bases between them. CDR1 SGHNT and CDR2 YYREEE come from the germline V gene (reference sequence). This CDR3 contains 16 residues. The chain's CDR3 is CASSFGRGAVGTEAFF. The CDR3 DNA is TGTGCCAGCAGCTTCGGACGGGGGGCAGTGGGCACTGAAGCTTTCTTT.

The rearrangement uses TRBV27 and TRBJ2-1; 8 bases agree with TRBD2. In germline, CDR1 is MNHEY, CDR2 SMNVEV (reference sequence). The CDR3 is made up of 16 amino acids. The V and J ends lost 7 bases and 7 bases, in that order; junction bases with no gene match: 15. CDR3 bases: TGTGCCAGCATGGGACTGGGAGCGGGAGAGATGAATGAGCAGTTCTTC. Translated, it gives CASMGLGAGEMNEQFF.

The rearrangement links TRBV6-2 or TRBV6-3 to TRBJ2-1; TRBD1 matches at 10 bases. CDR1 is MNHEY and CDR2 is SVGEGT in the germline V gene. This CDR3 has 16 residues. Unmatched junction bases numbered 4, after V lost 2 bases and J lost 3 bases. CDR3 DNA: TGTGCCAGCAGTTACCGCTGGACAGGGGGCTACAATGAGCAGTTCTTC. This sequence encodes CASSYRWTGGYNEQFF.

This chain connects TRBV2 to TRBJ1-1; 9 bases agree with TRBD1. CDR1 and CDR2 from the germline V gene are SNHLY and FYNNEI. With 6 bases clipped from V and 8 bases from J, the junction kept 7 bases outside the gene matches. This CDR3 is built from 13 residues. CDR3 nucleotides: TGTGCCAGCAGCGAGCGGACAGGGGCCGAAGCTTTCTTT. It encodes CASSERTGAEAFF. The variable domain in full, completed from reference TRBV2 and TRBJ1-1, reads EPEVTQTPSHQVTQMGQEVILRCVPISNHLYFYWYRQILGQKVEFLVSFYNNEISEKSEIFDDQFSVERPDGSNFTLKIRSTKLEDSAMYFCASSERTGAEAFFGQGTRLTVV.

This sequence joins TRBV21-1 and TRBJ1-1; the table's TRBD1 call for D was not verified on the DNA. TRBV21-1 is given as a pseudogene. This CDR3 is 19 amino acids long. CDR3 loop: CASSKAGVKQGPLYTEAFF. In DNA form, the CDR3 reads TGTGCCAGCAGCAAAGCGGGGGTAAAACAGGGGCCCCTGTACACTGAAGCTTTCTTT.

The chain couples TRBV1 to TRBJ2-3; the D call of TRBD2 is as the table states it, not checked on the DNA. TRBV1 is termed a pseudogene. CDR3 size: 17 residues. Written as DNA, the CDR3 is TGCACCAGCAGCCAAGAAAAGCGGGAGGGAGGGGCAGATACGCAGTATTTT. Amino acid sequence: CTSSQEKREGGADTQYF.

This chain uses TRBV7-3 with TRBJ2-3, with TRBD2 matching 12 bases. Per the germline V gene, CDR1 is SGHTA and CDR2 is FQGTGA. Losses at the gene ends were 7 bases for V and 4 bases for J; bases not matched to a gene: 12. The CDR3 totals 17 residues. The DNA of the CDR3 is TGTGCCAGCACCTCGACTAGCGGGGGCGTCCCGCCAGATACGCAGTATTTT. Translation: CASTSTSGGVPPDTQYF. The variable domain in full, completed from reference TRBV7-3 and TRBJ2-3, reads GAGVSQTPSNKVTEKGKYVELRCDPISGHTALYWYRQSLGQGPEFLIYFQGTGAADDSGLPNDRFFAVRPEGSVSTLKIQRTERGDSAVYLCASTSTSGGVPPDTQYFGPGTRLTVL.

The rearrangement joins TRBV12-3 or TRBV12-4 to TRBJ1-4; possible D gene TRBD1, 6 bases. CDR3 length: 12 amino acids. Trimming pared 4 bases from V and 11 bases from J, leaving 11 bases between. The CDR3 nucleotides read TGTGCCAGCAGTTGGCCGGGACATAAACTGTTTTTT. It is translated as CASSWPGHKLFF.

The J gene is TRBJ1-1, the V gene TRBV11-2, with D possibly TRBD1 on 5 matching bases. The CDR3 is made up of 12 amino acids. V was shortened by 3 bases and J by 3 bases, with 5 bases between the two germline ends. CDR1 and CDR2 (germline): SGHAT, FQNNGV. The CDR3 is CASSLGHTEAFF. The CDR3 bases are TGTGCCAGCAGCTTGGGGCACACTGAAGCTTTCTTT.

This sequence joins TRBV4-2 and TRBJ1-6; no clear D. V gave up 4 bases and J gave up 4 bases, with 17 bases separating them. There are 17 residues in the CDR3. Germline V lookup: CDR1 LGHNA, CDR2 YNFKEQ. CDR3 protein: CASSPLGGSVYNSPLHF. CDR3 in DNA: TGTGCCAGCAGCCCCCTCGGAGGCAGCGTATATAATTCACCCCTCCACTTT.